Many counts were recorded for the clone carrying this T cell receptor (beta chain). As yet, its antigen is unknown. This sample was taken from a study of CD8 T cells in ankylosing spondylitis. In TCRdb, the 5' RACE reads were re-called with MiXCR into one record per CDR3 protein. The repertoire holds 160,000 or so distinct CDR3 sequences, 9.8% seen once, with about 14% in the top ten. The study's findings and limits: Within matched ankylosing spondylitis synovial fluid, disease-linked clones were reportedly significantly enriched. Roughly eight highly homologous variants made up a TCR beta motif that seemed to typify ankylosing spondylitis blood.

The V gene lost 4 bases and the J gene lost 0 bases, with 13 bases spanning the gap. This CDR3 is built from 15 residues. Per germline, CDR1 SQVTM and CDR2 ANQGSEA. Sample: blood, either unsorted or a sorted T cell fraction (not recorded which). The sequence came from a female donor with ankylosing spondylitis or in good health (not recorded which). The chain is built from TRBV29-1 and TRBJ2-1, with D tentatively TRBD1 or TRBD2 (5 bases each). CDR3 sequence reads: CSVGEGLGSYNEQFF. CDR3 sequence (DNA): TGCAGCGTTGGTGAGGGGTTGGGCTCCTACAATGAGCAGTTCTTC.